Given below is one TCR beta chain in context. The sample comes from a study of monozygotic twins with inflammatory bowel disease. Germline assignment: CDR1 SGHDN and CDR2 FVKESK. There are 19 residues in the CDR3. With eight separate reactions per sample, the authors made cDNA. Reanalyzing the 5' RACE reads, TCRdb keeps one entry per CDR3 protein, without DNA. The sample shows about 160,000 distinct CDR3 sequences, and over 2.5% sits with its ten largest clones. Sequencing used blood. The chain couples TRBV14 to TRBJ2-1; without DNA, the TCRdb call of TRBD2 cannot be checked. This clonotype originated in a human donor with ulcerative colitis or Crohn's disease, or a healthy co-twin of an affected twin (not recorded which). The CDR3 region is CASTARTSGRIGSYNEQFF.